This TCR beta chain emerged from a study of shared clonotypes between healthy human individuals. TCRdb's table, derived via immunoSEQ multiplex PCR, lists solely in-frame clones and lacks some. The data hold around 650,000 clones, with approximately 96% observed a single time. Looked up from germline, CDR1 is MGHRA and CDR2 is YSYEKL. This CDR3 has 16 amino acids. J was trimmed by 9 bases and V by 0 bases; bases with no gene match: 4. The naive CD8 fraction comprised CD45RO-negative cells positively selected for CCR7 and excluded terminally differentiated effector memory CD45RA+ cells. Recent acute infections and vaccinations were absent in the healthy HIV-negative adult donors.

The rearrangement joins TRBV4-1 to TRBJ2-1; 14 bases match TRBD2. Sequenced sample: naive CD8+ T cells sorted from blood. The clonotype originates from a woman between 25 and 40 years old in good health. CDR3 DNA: TGCGCCAGCAGCCAAGAAGGGACTAGCGGGAGACCTGAGCAGTTCTTC. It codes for CASSQEGTSGRPEQFF.